This T cell receptor (beta chain) originates from a study of T cell responses to AZD1222 COVID-19 vaccine. The wider study: Pooling covered second doses at about 4 or about 12 weeks. Study findings and constraints: The donors showed a predominance of white British ancestry and of females, with possible underestimation of clonal diversity. Only six or seven AZD1222 recipients tested seropositive at baseline. Increases in Spike-specific TCR breadth and depth were seen after two AZD1222 doses.

Comments on this clone: Its antigen is not known.

The data were produced by immunoSEQ multiplex PCR, yet TCRdb's version contains in-frame clones alone and is incomplete. The sample lists about 56,000 clones, over 75% seen once, with over 12% in the top ten. The source is an adult in good health. This material consisted of peripheral blood, taken on day 0 of AZD1222 vaccination.

This chain's CDR3 is CASSFGTGPYGYTF. Here the CDR3 DNA reads TGTGCCAGCAGCTTCGGGACAGGGCCCTATGGCTACACCTTC. The genes are TRBV7-2 and TRBJ1-2; 9 positions match TRBD1. The germline V gene has CDR1 SGHTA and CDR2 FQGNSA. The CDR3 is made up of 14 amino acids. V lost 3 bases to trimming and J lost 4 bases; unmatched junction nucleotides: 3.